What follows is one T cell receptor (beta chain) and its context. These data come from a study of T cell changes during pregnancy in multiple sclerosis. Unmatched junction bases numbered 7, after V lost 4 bases and J lost 0 bases. In germline, CDR1 is SGHDN, CDR2 FVKESK. The CDR3 totals 18 residues. Libraries were prepared by immunoSEQ multiplex PCR; TCRdb keeps only in-frame clonotypes and omits some of them. The data hold under 45,000 clones, with almost 95% observed a single time. Sequences were derived from CD4+ T cells from peripheral blood mononuclear cells, sampled after pregnancy. The rearrangement uses TRBV14 and TRBJ2-3; 13 bases fit TRBD2. The TCR was taken from a female donor with multiple sclerosis, enrolled in a pregnancy study. The CDR3 DNA reads as TGTGCCAGCAGCCCGGGACTAGCGGGGCCCTCTAGCACAGATACGCAGTATTTT. Residues: CASSPGLAGPSSTDTQYF.